This note documents a single T cell receptor (beta chain) sequence. What it recognizes is unknown. This CDR3 contains 14 residues. V was trimmed by 6 bases and J by 7 bases, leaving 22 bases between them. In germline, CDR1 is SQVTM, CDR2 ANQGSEA. The data are from a study of response to subunit inactivated influenza vaccine. Via MiXCR, TCRdb re-called the RT-PCR reads, giving one row per CDR3 protein. Among hundreds of thousands of distinct CDR3 sequences listed, around 15% were seen once. Study results and limitations: It was suggested by the authors that few new T cells are recruited by each seasonal influenza vaccination.

The specimen was PBMCs from blood, collected around 14 days before vaccination. The TCR was taken from a man aged 50 or older who received an inactivated influenza vaccine. This chain joins TRBV29-1 and TRBJ2-7; TRBD1 might be the D (6 bases). CDR3 amino acids: CSVLQGPLTGEQYF. DNA of the CDR3: TGCAGCGTCTTACAGGGACCTCTCACGGGGGAGCAGTACTTC.